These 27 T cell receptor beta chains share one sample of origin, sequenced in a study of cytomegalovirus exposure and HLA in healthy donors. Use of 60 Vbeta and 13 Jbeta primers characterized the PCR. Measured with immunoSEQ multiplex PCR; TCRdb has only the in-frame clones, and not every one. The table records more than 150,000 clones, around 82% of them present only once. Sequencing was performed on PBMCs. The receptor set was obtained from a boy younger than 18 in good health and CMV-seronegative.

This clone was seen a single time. This chain's CDR3 is CASALPSADTIYF. CDR3 bases: TGCGCCAGCGCCCTCCCCAGTGCCGACACCATATATTTT. The chain carries TRBV5-1 and TRBJ1-3; D is uncertain. V lost 7 bases, J lost 8 bases, and 16 bases lay in between. CDR1 and CDR2 (germline): SGHRS, YFSETQ. The CDR3 length is 13 residues. Supplemented by reference TRBV5-1 and TRBJ1-3, the full variable domain reads KAGVTQTPRYLIKTRGQQVTLSCSPISGHRSVSWYQQTPGQGLQFLFEYFSETQRNKGNFPGRFSGRQFSNSRSEMNVSTLELGDSALYLCASALPSADTIYFGEGSWLTVV.

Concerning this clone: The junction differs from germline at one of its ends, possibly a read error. CDR3: CASSLLWKGIAPNSNQPQHF. The CDR3 DNA reads as TGTGCTAGCAGCTTATTATGGAAAGGAATAGCTCCAAATAGCAATCAGCCCCAGCATTTT. This chain connects TRBV7-7 to TRBJ1-5; D is unclear. Germline CDR1 and CDR2: SSHAT and FNYEAQ (reference sequence). This CDR3 comprises 20 residues.

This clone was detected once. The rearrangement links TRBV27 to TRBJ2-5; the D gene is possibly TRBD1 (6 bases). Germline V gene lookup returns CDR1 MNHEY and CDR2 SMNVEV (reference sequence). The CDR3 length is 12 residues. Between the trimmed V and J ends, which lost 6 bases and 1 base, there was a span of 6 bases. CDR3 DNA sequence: TGTGCCAGCAGGGGGGCCCAAGAGACCCAGTACTTC. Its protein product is CASRGAQETQYF.

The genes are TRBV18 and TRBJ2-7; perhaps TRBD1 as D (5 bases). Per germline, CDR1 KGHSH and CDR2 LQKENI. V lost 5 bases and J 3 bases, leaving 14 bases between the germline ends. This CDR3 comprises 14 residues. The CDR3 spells CASSTKPGNYEQYF. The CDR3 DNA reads TGTGCCAGCTCAACTAAGCCAGGGAACTACGAGCAGTACTTC.

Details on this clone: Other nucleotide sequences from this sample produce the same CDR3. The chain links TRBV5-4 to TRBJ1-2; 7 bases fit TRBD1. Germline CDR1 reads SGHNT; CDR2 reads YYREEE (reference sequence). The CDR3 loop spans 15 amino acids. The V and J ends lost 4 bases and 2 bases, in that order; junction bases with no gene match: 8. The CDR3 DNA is TGTGCCAGCAGCCCGTCCGGGACAGAGAACTATGGCTACACCTTC. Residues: CASSPSGTENYGYTF.

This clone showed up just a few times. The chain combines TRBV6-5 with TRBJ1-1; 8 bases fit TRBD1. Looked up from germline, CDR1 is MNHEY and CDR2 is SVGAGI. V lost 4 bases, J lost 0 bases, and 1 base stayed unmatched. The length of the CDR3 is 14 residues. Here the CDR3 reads CASSLDRVNTEAFF. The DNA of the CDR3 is TGTGCCAGCAGTTTGGACAGGGTGAACACTGAAGCTTTCTTT.

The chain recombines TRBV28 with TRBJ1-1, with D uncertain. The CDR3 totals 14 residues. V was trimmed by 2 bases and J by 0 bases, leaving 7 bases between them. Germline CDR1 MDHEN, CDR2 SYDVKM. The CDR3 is CASSLAQVNTEAFF. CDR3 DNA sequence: TGTGCCAGCAGTTTAGCTCAGGTGAACACTGAAGCTTTCTTT.

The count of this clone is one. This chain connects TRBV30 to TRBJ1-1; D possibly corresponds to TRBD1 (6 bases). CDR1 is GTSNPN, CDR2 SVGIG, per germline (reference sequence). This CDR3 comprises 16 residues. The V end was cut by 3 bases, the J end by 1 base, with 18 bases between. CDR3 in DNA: TGTGCCTGGAGAGCCACCCTCCGGGACAAGAACACTGAAGCTTTCTTT. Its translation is CAWRATLRDKNTEAFF.

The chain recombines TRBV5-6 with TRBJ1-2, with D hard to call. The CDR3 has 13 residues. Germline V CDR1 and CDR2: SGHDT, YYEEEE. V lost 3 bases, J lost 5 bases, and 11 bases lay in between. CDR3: CASSSGSGYGYTF. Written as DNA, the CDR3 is TGTGCCAGCAGCTCAGGAAGTGGGTATGGCTACACCTTC.

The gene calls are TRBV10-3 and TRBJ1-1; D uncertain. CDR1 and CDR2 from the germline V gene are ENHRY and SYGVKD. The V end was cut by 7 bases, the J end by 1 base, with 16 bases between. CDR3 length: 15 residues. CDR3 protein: CAIIKEFDGNTEAFF. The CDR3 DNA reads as TGTGCCATCATCAAGGAGTTTGACGGGAACACTGAAGCTTTCTTT.

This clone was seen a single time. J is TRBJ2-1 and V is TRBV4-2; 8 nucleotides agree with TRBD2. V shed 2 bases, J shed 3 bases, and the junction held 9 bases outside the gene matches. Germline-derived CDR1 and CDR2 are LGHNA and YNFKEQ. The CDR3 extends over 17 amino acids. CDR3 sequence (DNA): TGTGCCAGCAGCCAACAGACCGGGACTAGAGTCTACAATGAGCAGTTCTTC. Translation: CASSQQTGTRVYNEQFF.

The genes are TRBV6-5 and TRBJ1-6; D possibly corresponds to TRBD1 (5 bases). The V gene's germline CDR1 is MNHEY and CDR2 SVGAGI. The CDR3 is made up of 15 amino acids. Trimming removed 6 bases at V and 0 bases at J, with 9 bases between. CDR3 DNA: TGTGCCAGCAGACATGACAGCTCCTATAATTCACCCCTCCACTTT. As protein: CASRHDSSYNSPLHF.

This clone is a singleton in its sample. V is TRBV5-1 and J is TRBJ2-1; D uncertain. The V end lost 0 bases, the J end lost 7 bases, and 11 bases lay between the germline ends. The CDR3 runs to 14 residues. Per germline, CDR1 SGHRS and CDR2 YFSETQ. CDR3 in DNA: TGCGCCAGCAGCTTGGTCGTTGAGCTTAATGAGCAGTTCTTC. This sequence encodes CASSLVVELNEQFF.

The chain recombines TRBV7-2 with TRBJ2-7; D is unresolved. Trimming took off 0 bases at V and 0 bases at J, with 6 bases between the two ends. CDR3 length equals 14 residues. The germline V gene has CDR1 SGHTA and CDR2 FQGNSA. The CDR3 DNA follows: TGTGCCAGCAGCTTAGCGGTGGCCTCCTACGAGCAGTACTTC. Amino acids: CASSLAVASYEQYF.

DNA of the CDR3: TGTGCCAGCAGCCAGGAGAACCTGAGGGATGAGCAGTTCTTC. Its translation is CASSQENLRDEQFF. The V call is TRBV14, the J call TRBJ2-1, with D possibly TRBD2 on 5 matching bases. CDR3 size: 14 residues. Trimming removed 3 bases from V and 8 bases from J, with 14 bases in between. Per germline, CDR1 SGHDN and CDR2 FVKESK.

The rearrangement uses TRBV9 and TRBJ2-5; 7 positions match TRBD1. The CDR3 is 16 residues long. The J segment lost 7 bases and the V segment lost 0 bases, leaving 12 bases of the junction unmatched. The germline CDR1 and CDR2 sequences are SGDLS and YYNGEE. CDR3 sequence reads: CASSVGQGRGFGTQYF. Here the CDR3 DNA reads TGTGCCAGCAGCGTAGGACAGGGCAGGGGGTTCGGGACCCAGTACTTC.

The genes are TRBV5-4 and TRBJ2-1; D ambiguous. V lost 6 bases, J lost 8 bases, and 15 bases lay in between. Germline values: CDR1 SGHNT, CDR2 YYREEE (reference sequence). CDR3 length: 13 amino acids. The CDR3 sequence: CASTPPYRDEQFF. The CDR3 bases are TGTGCCAGCACCCCCCCCTATCGCGATGAGCAGTTCTTC.

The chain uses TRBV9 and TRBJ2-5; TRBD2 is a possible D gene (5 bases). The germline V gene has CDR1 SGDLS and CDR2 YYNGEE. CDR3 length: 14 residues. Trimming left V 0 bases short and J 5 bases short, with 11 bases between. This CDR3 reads CASSVDAEVETQYF. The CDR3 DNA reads TGTGCCAGCAGCGTAGACGCGGAGGTTGAGACCCAGTACTTC.

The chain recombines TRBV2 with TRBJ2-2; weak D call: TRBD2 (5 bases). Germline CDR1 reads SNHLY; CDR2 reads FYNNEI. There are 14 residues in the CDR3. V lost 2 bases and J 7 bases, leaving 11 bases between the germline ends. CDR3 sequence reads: CASSEHRGSGELFF. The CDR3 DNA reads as TGTGCCAGCAGTGAACACCGGGGTAGCGGGGAGCTGTTTTTT.

Here the CDR3 DNA reads TGTGCCAGCAGCGTAGAAGGCGGAAGGGGTGAGCAGTTCTTC. Translating it yields CASSVEGGRGEQFF. This rearrangement joins TRBV9 to TRBJ2-1; the D gene is possibly TRBD1 (5 bases). Trimming took off 0 bases at V and 9 bases at J, with 13 bases between the two ends. This CDR3 has 14 amino acids. Germline V gives CDR1 SGDLS, CDR2 YYNGEE.

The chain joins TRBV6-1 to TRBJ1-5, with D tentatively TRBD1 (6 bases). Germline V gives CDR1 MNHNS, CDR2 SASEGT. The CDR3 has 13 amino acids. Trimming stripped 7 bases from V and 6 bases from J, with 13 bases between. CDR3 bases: TGTGCCAGCAAGGGTACAGGGTCTCAGCCCCAGCATTTT. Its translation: CASKGTGSQPQHF.

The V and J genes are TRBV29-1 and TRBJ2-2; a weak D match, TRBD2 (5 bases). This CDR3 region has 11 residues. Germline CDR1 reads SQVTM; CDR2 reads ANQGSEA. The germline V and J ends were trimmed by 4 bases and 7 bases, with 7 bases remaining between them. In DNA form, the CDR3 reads TGCAGCGTTGTGGAGGACGGGGAGCTGTTTTTT. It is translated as CSVVEDGELFF.

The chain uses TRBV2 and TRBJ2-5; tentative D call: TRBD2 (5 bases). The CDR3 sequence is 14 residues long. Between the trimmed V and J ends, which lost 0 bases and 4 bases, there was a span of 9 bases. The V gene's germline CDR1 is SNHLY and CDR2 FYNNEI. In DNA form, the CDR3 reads TGTGCCAGCAGTGAAGCGCTTCGGGGAGAGACCCAGTACTTC. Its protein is CASSEALRGETQYF.

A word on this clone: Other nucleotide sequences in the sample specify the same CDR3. The DNA of the CDR3 is TGTGCCAGCAGGCCCTTCGGGACAGCTAATAGCAATCAGCCCCAGCATTTT. Its protein is CASRPFGTANSNQPQHF. V is TRBV27 and J is TRBJ1-5, with 7 bases fitting TRBD1. Germline lookup yields CDR1 MNHEY and CDR2 SMNVEV (reference sequence). The CDR3 runs to 17 residues. With 6 bases clipped from V and 0 bases from J, the junction kept 11 bases outside the gene matches.

The CDR3: CSLEDFYNEQFF. The CDR3 DNA reads TGCAGCTTGGAGGACTTCTACAATGAGCAGTTCTTC. The chain is built from TRBV29-1 and TRBJ2-1; D might be TRBD2 (5 bases). In germline, CDR1 is SQVTM, CDR2 ANQGSEA. The CDR3 is 12 amino acids. Trimming took off 8 bases at V and 3 bases at J, with 11 bases between the two ends.

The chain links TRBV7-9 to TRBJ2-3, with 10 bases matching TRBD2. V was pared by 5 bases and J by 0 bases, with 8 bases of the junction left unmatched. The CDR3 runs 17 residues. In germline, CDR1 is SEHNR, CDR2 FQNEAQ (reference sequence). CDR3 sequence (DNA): TGTGCCAGCAGCCCCCTTAGCGGGAGGCCCAGCACAGATACGCAGTATTTT. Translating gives CASSPLSGRPSTDTQYF.

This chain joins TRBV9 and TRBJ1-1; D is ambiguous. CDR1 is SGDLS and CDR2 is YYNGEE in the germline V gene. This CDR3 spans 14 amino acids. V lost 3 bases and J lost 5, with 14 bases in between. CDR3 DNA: TGTGCCAGCAGCGGAGGCGGAATTGGGACTGAAGCTTTCTTT. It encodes CASSGGGIGTEAFF.